The 6 T cell receptor beta chains listed next were all sequenced from one sample in a study of blood T cell repertoires in COVID-19. Profiling relied on immunoSEQ multiplex PCR, and the TCRdb table lists in-frame clones only, not all of them. Of about 230,000 clones listed, approximately 87% are singletons. The sample taken for sequencing was peripheral blood. These receptors came from a woman aged 70-85 years with active or convalescent COVID-19.

The chain carries TRBV7-2 and TRBJ2-3; 11 bases are shared with TRBD2. The CDR3 is made up of 17 amino acids. V lost 3 bases, J lost 2 bases, and 7 bases stayed unmatched. CDR1 and CDR2 from the germline V gene are SGHTA and FQGNSA. For the CDR3, the DNA is TGTGCCAGCAGCTTCCAACTTAGCGGGGGGGCCACAGATACGCAGTATTTT. Translation: CASSFQLSGGATDTQYF.

The chain combines TRBV19 with TRBJ1-2; no firm D call. Trimming took off 2 bases at V and 3 bases at J, with 7 bases between the two ends. The germline CDR1 and CDR2 sequences are LNHDA and SQIVND (reference sequence). This CDR3 has 13 amino acids. The CDR3 spells CASSITGDYGYTF. In nucleotides, the CDR3 is TGTGCCAGTAGTATAACCGGGGACTATGGCTACACCTTC.

This clone was picked up a small number of times. The chain links TRBV9 to TRBJ2-7; tentative D call: TRBD1 (5 bases). Trimming shortened V by 4 bases and J by 3 bases, and 14 bases separated the two germline ends. Germline CDR1 reads SGDLS; CDR2 reads YYNGEE. This CDR3 region has 14 residues. The CDR3 is CASSPTQGDYEQYF. CDR3 sequence (DNA): TGTGCCAGCAGCCCAACCCAAGGGGACTACGAGCAGTACTTC.

CDR3 nucleotides: TGCAGCGTTGGAGGCAGCGGTTACGAGCAGTACTTC. Residues: CSVGGSGYEQYF. The chain recombines TRBV29-1 with TRBJ2-7; D possibly corresponds to TRBD2 (5 bases). The CDR3 runs to 12 residues. Trimming removed 4 bases at V and 4 bases at J, with 11 bases between. Germline lookup yields CDR1 SQVTM and CDR2 ANQGSEA.

The genes are TRBV7-8 and TRBJ2-3; 8 bases are shared with TRBD2. Trimming removed 1 base from V and 11 bases from J; junction bases left unmatched: 14. Germline loops: CDR1 SGHVS, CDR2 FQNEAQ. CDR3 length: 16 amino acids. The CDR3 loop is CASSLVGGRNPLGQYF. In DNA, the CDR3 is TGTGCCAGCAGCTTAGTCGGCGGGAGGAACCCTTTGGGGCAGTATTTT.

V is TRBV24-1 and J is TRBJ1-2; D unclear. The CDR3 extends over 15 amino acids. V was trimmed by 7 bases and J by 0 bases, leaving 14 bases between them. Germline values: CDR1 KGHDR, CDR2 SFDVKD. CDR3 in amino acids: CATRRDGIPNYGYTF. The DNA of the CDR3 is TGTGCCACCAGGAGAGACGGGATTCCTAACTATGGCTACACCTTC.